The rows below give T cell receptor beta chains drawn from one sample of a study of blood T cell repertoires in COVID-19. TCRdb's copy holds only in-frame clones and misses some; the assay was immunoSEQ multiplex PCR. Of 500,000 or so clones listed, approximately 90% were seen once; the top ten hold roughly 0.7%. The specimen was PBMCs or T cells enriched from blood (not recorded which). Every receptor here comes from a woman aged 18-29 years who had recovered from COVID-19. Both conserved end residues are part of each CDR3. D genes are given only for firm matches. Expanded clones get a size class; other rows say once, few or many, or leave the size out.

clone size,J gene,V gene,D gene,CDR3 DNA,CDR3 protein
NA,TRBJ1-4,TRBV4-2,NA,TGTGCCAGCAGCCAAGATCCACGGCAGGGTACTGAAAAACTGTTTTTT,CASSQDPRQGTEKLFF
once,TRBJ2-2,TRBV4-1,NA,TGCGCCAGCAGCCAAGTGACGGGAGGGGAGCTGTTTTTT,CASSQVTGGELFF
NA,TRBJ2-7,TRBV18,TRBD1,TGTGCCAGCTCTTTGACAGGGGAGAACGAGCAGTACTTC,CASSLTGENEQYF
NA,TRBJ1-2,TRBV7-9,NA,TGTGCCAGCAGCCTAGGGGCCCTAGGGAGGGATGGCTACACCTTC,CASSLGALGRDGYTF
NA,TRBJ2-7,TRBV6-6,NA,TGTGCCAGCAGTTACTCTAACGAGCAGTACTTC,CASSYSNEQYF
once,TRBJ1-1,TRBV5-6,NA,TGTGCCAGCAGCGTGGAGCCAACAGGGAACACTGAAGCTTTCTTT,CASSVEPTGNTEAFF
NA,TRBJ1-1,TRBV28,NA,TGTGCCAGCAGTGCTGGGGGGGTAGAAAACACTGAAGCTTTCTTT,CASSAGGVENTEAFF
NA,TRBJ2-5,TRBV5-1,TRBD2,TGCGCCAGCAGCGTAGCGGGGGGGCGGGAGACCCAGTACTTC,CASSVAGGRETQYF
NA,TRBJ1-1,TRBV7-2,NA,TGTGCCAGCAGCTCTAGAATGAACACTGAAGCTTTCTTT,CASSSRMNTEAFF
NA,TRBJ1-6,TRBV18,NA,TGTGCCAGCTCACCGACTTGGGATTCACCCCTCCACTTT,CASSPTWDSPLHF
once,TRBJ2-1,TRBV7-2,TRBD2,TGTGCCAGCAGCTTCGGGGGAGGGTACTACAATGAGCAGTTCTTC,CASSFGGGYYNEQFF
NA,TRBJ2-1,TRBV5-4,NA,TGTGCCAGCAGCTTGCCCACAGGGAATGAGCAGTTCTTC,CASSLPTGNEQFF
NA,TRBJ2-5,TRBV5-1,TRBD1,TGCGCCAGCAGCTCGGGACAGTCGTCGGAGACCCAGTACTTC,CASSSGQSSETQYF
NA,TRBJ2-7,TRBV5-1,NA,TGCGCCAGCAGCAAGGACCGGGAGCCCTACGAGCAGTACTTC,CASSKDREPYEQYF
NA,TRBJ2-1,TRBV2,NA,TGTGCCAGCAGGGTGAAGGGGCGCAGCCACAATGAGCAGTTCTTC,CASRVKGRSHNEQFF
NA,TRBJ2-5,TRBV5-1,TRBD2,TGCGCCAGCAGCTTGCGGGGGGGCCGTGAGACCCAGTACTTC,CASSLRGGRETQYF
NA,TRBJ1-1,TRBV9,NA,TGTGCCAGCAGCGTACTAGGGGACATGATCGCTGAAGCTTTCTTT,CASSVLGDMIAEAFF
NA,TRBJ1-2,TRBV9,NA,TGTGCCAGCAGGGGACTTCGGGGCTACACCTTC,CASRGLRGYTF
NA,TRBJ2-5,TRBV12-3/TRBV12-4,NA,TGTGCCAGCAGTTTTCGGGGACAAGAGACCCAGTACTTC,CASSFRGQETQYF
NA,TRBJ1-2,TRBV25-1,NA,TGTGCCAGCAGTGAATTGGGGAGGGCGGGCTATGGCTACACCTTC,CASSELGRAGYGYTF
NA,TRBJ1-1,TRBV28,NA,TGTGCCAGCAGGTCGACCCGGGACTGGCCTCGGAGGGGCACTGAAGCTTTCTTT,CASRSTRDWPRRGTEAFF
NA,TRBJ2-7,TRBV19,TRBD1,TGTGCCAGTAGTATCTCGGCAGGGGGCGAGCAGTACTTC,CASSISAGGEQYF
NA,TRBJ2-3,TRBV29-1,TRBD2,TGCAGCGGCCGCGTCTTGGGAGGGGATACGCAGTATTTT,CSGRVLGGDTQYF
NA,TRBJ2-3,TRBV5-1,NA,TGCGCCACCCAACCCCCGGGCGGGGAGGCAGATACGCAGTATTTT,CATQPPGGEADTQYF
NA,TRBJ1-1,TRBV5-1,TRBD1,TGCGCCAGCAGCTCGGACAGGGGGGAAGCTTTCTTT,CASSSDRGEAFF
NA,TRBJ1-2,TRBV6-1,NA,TGTGCCAGCAGTGAAGCGACTTCAGCCTATGGCTACACCTTC,CASSEATSAYGYTF
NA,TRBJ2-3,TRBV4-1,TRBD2,TGCGCCAGCAGCCAAGAGGCGGGGGAGGTGGATACGCAGTATTTT,CASSQEAGEVDTQYF
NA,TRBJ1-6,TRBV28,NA,TGTGCCAGCAGCTACTTCCAGGGGCCTCTAATCCCCCTCCACTTT,CASSYFQGPLIPLHF
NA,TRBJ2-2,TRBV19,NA,TGTGCCAGTATGGGACACGGAAACACCGGGGAGCTGTTTTTT,CASMGHGNTGELFF